This T cell receptor (beta chain) was identified during a study of OX40 agonist ivuxolimab in advanced cancers. Germline CDR1 is SNHLY and CDR2 is FYNNEI. CDR3 size: 15 residues. The V segment lost 6 bases and the J segment 0 bases; nucleotides outside the gene matches: 6. Here immunoSEQ multiplex PCR was the method, and the copy in TCRdb shows in-frame clones only, minus some. This sample yields some 99,000 clones, of which roughly 91% are seen a single time; 1.5% to 2% belongs to the top ten. The clonotype was recovered from an adult with an advanced solid tumor such as melanoma, head and neck, liver or kidney cancer. Sequenced here: CD4+ or CD8+ T cells sorted from blood, sampled in a trial of the OX40 agonist ivuxolimab. The gene calls are TRBV2 and TRBJ1-2, with 8 positions matching TRBD1. The CDR3 loop reads CASSSDRAANYGYTF. The DNA of the CDR3 is TGTGCCAGCAGCTCGGACAGGGCCGCTAACTATGGCTACACCTTC.